This T cell receptor beta chain came from a study of T cells in Graves' hyperthyroidism and ophthalmopathy. Researchers amplified the TCR beta CDR3 regions from RNA transcripts. First-round RT-PCR of the TCR CDR3 relied on the HTBI primer set. Using its own MiXCR run on the multiplex PCR reads, TCRdb lists one record per CDR3 protein. Here the sample spans about 460,000 distinct CDR3 sequences, around a fifth being singletons. Using more than 7.5 ml of fresh peripheral blood, PBMCs were prepared. Study observations and caveats: Most expanded thyroid clonotypes above 0.001 recurred in blood. From stable hyperthyroidism, ophthalmopathy was set apart by a 13 V-J model.

This clonotype came up a few times. Its antigen is not known. Germline assignment: CDR1 LGHDT and CDR2 YNNKEL (reference sequence). There are 16 residues in the CDR3. V trimming: 2 bases; J trimming: 9 bases; junction bases outside the gene matches: 10. The TCR was taken from a woman aged 70-85 years with Graves' ophthalmopathy. The J gene is TRBJ2-1, the V gene TRBV3-1; 10 nucleotides line up with TRBD2. The sequenced sample was blood. The CDR3 region has the DNA TGTGCCAGCAGCCAATTTTCTAGCGGGAGTAGGAGTGAGCAGTTCTTC. As protein: CASSQFSSGSRSEQFF.